What follows are 32 T cell receptor beta chains derived from one specimen sequenced in a study of long-term antiretroviral therapy in people with HIV. immunoSEQ v3.0 was run at survey level. Repertoires were generated with immunoSEQ multiplex PCR, while TCRdb's copy carries only in-frame clones and drops some. The data show about 25,000 clones, about 86% seen once. Sequencing used unsorted PBMCs, obtained 1.2 years after starting antiretroviral therapy. All receptors come from a man in his forties or fifties with HIV.

The genes are TRBV28 and TRBJ1-5, with D possibly TRBD1 on 6 matching bases. CDR1 and CDR2 (germline): MDHEN, SYDVKM. The CDR3 runs 14 residues. Deletions cut 2 bases from V and 5 bases from J, with 10 bases between. Here the CDR3 DNA reads TGTGCCAGCAGTTTAGGGCACAGGGATCAGCCCCAGCATTTT. Encoded protein: CASSLGHRDQPQHF.

The chain combines TRBV5-1 with TRBJ1-1; a weak D match, TRBD1 (5 bases). This CDR3 comprises 13 residues. Looked up from germline, CDR1 is SGHRS and CDR2 is YFSETQ. The ends were cut back, 5 bases at V and 11 bases at J, with 19 bases in the middle. CDR3 DNA sequence: TGCGCCAGCAGTCCCGACAGTTATCAGAGGGCTTTCTTT. It translates to CASSPDSYQRAFF.

This chain uses TRBV28 with TRBJ1-5; D unclear. Germline V gene lookup returns CDR1 MDHEN and CDR2 SYDVKM. V was clipped by 6 bases and J by 1 base, with 10 bases between them. The length of the CDR3 is 14 residues. The CDR3 is CASRRTGSNQPQHF. The CDR3 bases are TGTGCCAGCAGACGGACGGGGAGCAATCAGCCCCAGCATTTT.

The V call is TRBV7-2, the J call TRBJ2-5; D perhaps matches TRBD1 (5 bases). V shed 5 bases and J shed 5 bases, with 18 bases lying between them. Germline V lookup: CDR1 SGHTA, CDR2 FQGNSA. This CDR3 region has 15 residues. The CDR3 is CASSPSRVPRETQYF. In nucleotides, the CDR3 is TGTGCCAGCAGCCCCTCCAGGGTGCCCAGGGAGACCCAGTACTTC. Drawing the rest from reference TRBV7-2 and TRBJ2-5, the complete variable domain is GAGVSQSPSNKVTEKGKDVELRCDPISGHTALYWYRQSLGQGLEFLIYFQGNSAPDKSGLPSDRFSAERTGGSVSTLTIQRTQQEDSAVYLCASSPSRVPRETQYFGPGTRLLVL.

The rearrangement links TRBV18 to TRBJ1-1, with D unresolved. V was pared by 4 bases and J by 0 bases, with 12 bases between. The CDR3 length is 15 residues. The V gene's germline CDR1 is KGHSH and CDR2 LQKENI. CDR3 nucleotides: TGTGCCAGCTCACAAACTGCGACACTGAACACTGAAGCTTTCTTT. Protein product: CASSQTATLNTEAFF. Combining the CDR3 with reference TRBV18 and TRBJ1-1 gives the whole variable domain NAGVMQNPRHLVRRRGQEARLRCSPMKGHSHVYWYRQLPEEGLKFMVYLQKENIIDESGMPKERFSAEFPKEGPSILRIQQVVRGDSAAYFCASSQTATLNTEAFFGQGTRLTVV.

The chain links TRBV28 to TRBJ1-5, with TRBD1 matching over 9 bases. This CDR3 is built from 18 residues. Germline loops: CDR1 MDHEN, CDR2 SYDVKM. Germline trimming cut 7 bases from V and 2 bases from J; bases unmatched to any gene: 15. The CDR3 here is CASTPPGQGRNGNQPQHF. The CDR3 DNA follows: TGTGCCAGCACCCCACCAGGACAGGGGAGGAATGGCAATCAGCCCCAGCATTTT.

The V call is TRBV28, the J call TRBJ1-2; 7 bases line up with TRBD1. Germline trimming cut 4 bases from V and 5 bases from J; bases unmatched to any gene: 13. The CDR3 is made up of 16 amino acids. Germline loops: CDR1 MDHEN, CDR2 SYDVKM. CDR3 in amino acids: CASSSPRQGHRYGYTF. The CDR3 nucleotides are TGTGCCAGCAGTTCCCCTCGACAGGGACATAGGTATGGCTACACCTTC.

The CDR3 is CSVDGQGVGGYTF. The CDR3 bases are TGCAGCGTTGACGGACAGGGAGTCGGTGGCTACACCTTC. The V and J genes are TRBV29-1 and TRBJ1-2; 8 nucleotides line up with TRBD1. CDR1 is SQVTM, CDR2 ANQGSEA, per germline. The V and J ends lost 3 bases and 7 bases, in that order; junction bases with no gene match: 7. CDR3 length equals 13 residues. Supplemented by reference TRBV29-1 and TRBJ1-2, the full variable domain reads SAVISQKPSRDICQRGTSLTIQCQVDSQVTMMFWYRQQPGQSLTLIATANQGSEATYESGFVIDKFPISRPNLTFSTLTVSNMSPEDSSIYLCSVDGQGVGGYTFGSGTRLTVV.

The V and J genes are TRBV5-1 and TRBJ2-6, with D hard to call. CDR1 and CDR2 (germline): SGHRS, YFSETQ. V lost 0 bases to trimming and J lost 1 base, with 14 bases between them. The CDR3 runs 18 residues. The CDR3 nucleotides read TGCGCCAGCAGCTTGGCCGGTTGGGTGAGGTCTGGGGCCAACGTCCTGACTTTC. It is translated as CASSLAGWVRSGANVLTF.

The V gene is TRBV4-1, the J gene TRBJ1-1, with 7 positions matching TRBD1. The CDR3 contains 14 residues. Per germline, CDR1 MGHRA and CDR2 YSYEKL. V lost 0 bases, J lost 5 bases, and 3 bases stayed unmatched. The CDR3 nucleotides read TGCGCCAGCAGCCAAGACAGGGGGGAAACTGAAGCTTTCTTT. Amino acids: CASSQDRGETEAFF.

The genes are TRBV6-5 and TRBJ1-1; unclear D gene. V was trimmed by 6 bases and J by 5 bases, leaving 19 bases between them. The CDR3 covers 15 residues. In germline, CDR1 is MNHEY, CDR2 SVGAGI. CDR3 loop: CASSLQGKPGTEAFF. DNA of the CDR3: TGTGCCAGCAGCCTACAAGGAAAGCCGGGGACTGAAGCTTTCTTT.

V gene TRBV28 combines with J gene TRBJ1-2; D is uncertain. Germline CDR1 reads MDHEN; CDR2 reads SYDVKM. V lost 2 bases and J lost 5, with 9 bases in between. The CDR3 contains 13 residues. Written as DNA, the CDR3 is TGTGCCAGCAGTTTAAACCTTTGGTATGGCTACACCTTC. Protein: CASSLNLWYGYTF.

The chain is built from TRBV25-1 and TRBJ1-5; D may be TRBD1 (5 bases). The CDR3 runs to 16 residues. Germline V gives CDR1 MGHDK, CDR2 SYGVNS. The germline V and J ends were trimmed by 2 bases and 0 bases, with 11 bases remaining between them. CDR3 loop: CASSERGGDSNQPQHF. The CDR3, as DNA: TGTGCCAGCAGTGAACGGGGGGGGGATAGCAATCAGCCCCAGCATTTT.

Worth noting for this clone: The junction and the germline gene differ at one end; a read error may be behind it. V and J are TRBV7-7 and TRBJ1-1; possibly TRBD1 for D (6 bases). There are 13 residues in the CDR3. In germline, CDR1 is SSHAT, CDR2 FNYEAQ (reference sequence). CDR3 amino acids: CASSLNRQAEAFF. The CDR3 nucleotides read TGTGCTAGCAGCTTAAACCGACAGGCTGAAGCTTTCTTT.

The chain employs TRBV4-2 and TRBJ2-1, with TRBD2 matching over 8 bases. Germline V gene data show CDR1 as LGHNA and CDR2 as YNFKEQ. Trimming cost V 0 bases and J 8 bases; bases outside gene matches: 6. The CDR3 runs to 15 residues. CDR3 coding DNA: TGTGCCAGCAGCCAAGAGATAGCGGGGTCGGATGAGCAGTTCTTC. It codes for CASSQEIAGSDEQFF.

V and J are TRBV19 and TRBJ1-2; D ambiguous. This CDR3 comprises 12 residues. Trimming shortened V by 2 bases and J by 8 bases, and 9 bases separated the two germline ends. Germline CDR1 is LNHDA and CDR2 is SQIVND (reference sequence). The CDR3 sequence: CASSITSRGYTF. The CDR3 coding sequence is TGTGCCAGTAGTATAACCTCGAGAGGCTACACCTTC.

This clone was detected a few times. The J gene is TRBJ1-3, the V gene TRBV4-1; D unclear. The CDR3 runs to 17 residues. The germline V gene has CDR1 MGHRA and CDR2 YSYEKL. The V gene lost 7 bases and the J gene lost 0 bases, with 19 bases spanning the gap. This CDR3 reads CASTGRLRTDSGNTIYF. The CDR3 DNA reads TGCGCCAGCACCGGGAGGTTACGAACCGACTCTGGAAACACCATATATTTT.

V and J are TRBV7-2 and TRBJ1-2, with TRBD1 as a possible D gene (6 bases). Germline CDR1 reads SGHTA; CDR2 reads FQGNSA. With 6 bases removed from V and 2 bases from J, the gap between germline ends came to 13 bases. This CDR3 comprises 14 residues. The CDR3 spells CASSFVQGNYGYTF. In DNA form, the CDR3 reads TGTGCCAGCAGTTTCGTTCAGGGGAACTATGGCTACACCTTC.

V usage is TRBV5-4 and J usage is TRBJ1-1; 9 bases map to TRBD1. Germline V CDR1 and CDR2: SGHNT, YYREEE (reference sequence). CDR3 length: 14 residues. With 3 bases clipped from V and 8 bases from J, the junction kept 8 bases outside the gene matches. The DNA for the CDR3 is TGTGCCAGCAGCTCCCGGACAGGGGTCGGGGAAGCTTTCTTT. The encoded protein is CASSSRTGVGEAFF.

V usage is TRBV4-1 and J usage is TRBJ1-2; no reliable D call. CDR3 length: 14 amino acids. CDR1 is MGHRA and CDR2 is YSYEKL in the germline V gene. V lost 0 bases to trimming and J lost 2 bases, with 7 bases between them. CDR3 protein: CASSQEWGNYGYTF. CDR3 DNA sequence: TGCGCCAGCAGCCAAGAGTGGGGAAACTATGGCTACACCTTC.

The genes are TRBV6-5 and TRBJ2-2; 7 bases are a match to TRBD2. Germline lookup yields CDR1 MNHEY and CDR2 SVGAGI. V dropped 7 bases and J dropped 7; count of bases not matched to a gene: 6. The CDR3 extends over 13 amino acids. Written as DNA, the CDR3 is TGTGCCAGCACCTCCGGGGGGTTCGGGGAGCTGTTTTTT. It yields the protein CASTSGGFGELFF.

The chain recombines TRBV5-1 with TRBJ1-1; D gene unclear. The CDR3 contains 14 residues. The V end lost 1 base, the J end lost 1 base, and 8 bases lay between the germline ends. Per the germline V gene, CDR1 is SGHRS and CDR2 is YFSETQ. The CDR3 region is CASSLRPQNTEAFF. In DNA form, the CDR3 reads TGCGCCAGCAGCTTGAGACCCCAGAACACTGAAGCTTTCTTT.

The genes are TRBV5-1 and TRBJ2-3, with 9 positions matching TRBD1. The CDR3 sequence is 14 residues long. V was clipped by 5 bases and J by 5 bases; unmatched bases: 6. Germline CDR1 reads SGHRS; CDR2 reads YFSETQ. The CDR3 protein is CASRLQGARDTQYF. CDR3 sequence (DNA): TGCGCCAGCAGATTACAGGGGGCAAGAGATACGCAGTATTTT. Complete variable domain (other parts from reference TRBV5-1 and TRBJ2-3): KAGVTQTPRYLIKTRGQQVTLSCSPISGHRSVSWYQQTPGQGLQFLFEYFSETQRNKGNFPGRFSGRQFSNSRSEMNVSTLELGDSALYLCASRLQGARDTQYFGPGTRLTVL.

This chain uses TRBV10-3 with TRBJ1-1, with D hard to call. Germline lookup yields CDR1 ENHRY and CDR2 SYGVKD. V lost 6 bases and J lost 1, with 12 bases in between. CDR3 length: 14 amino acids. The CDR3 DNA sequence: TGTGCCATCAGCGACCCTGGTTCGAACACTGAAGCTTTCTTT. Protein product: CAISDPGSNTEAFF.

This clone was detected once. V and J are TRBV7-9 and TRBJ1-1, with 10 bases fitting TRBD1. V shed 5 bases and J 4 bases; nucleotides not matched to a gene: 13. The CDR3 is made up of 17 amino acids. Germline loops: CDR1 SEHNR, CDR2 FQNEAQ (reference sequence). CDR3 bases: TGTGCCAGCAGCCGAAATACCGGACAGGGGGGGGGCACTGAAGCTTTCTTT. The encoded protein is CASSRNTGQGGGTEAFF.

The count of this clone is one. V is TRBV7-3 and J is TRBJ2-3; tentatively, D is TRBD1 (6 bases). The CDR3 is made up of 13 amino acids. Trimming pared 5 bases from V and 6 bases from J, leaving 12 bases between. Germline assignment: CDR1 SGHTA and CDR2 FQGTGA. The CDR3 region is CASSPRDTDTQYF. CDR3 bases: TGTGCCAGCAGCCCCCGGGACACTGATACGCAGTATTTT.

V gene TRBV15 combines with J gene TRBJ2-4; D is possibly TRBD1 or TRBD2 (5 bases each). CDR1 and CDR2 from the germline V gene are LNHNV and YYDKDF (reference sequence). Trimming removed 6 bases from V and 7 bases from J, with 10 bases in between. The CDR3 spans 12 residues. CDR3 in DNA: TGTGCCACCAGGGGGGAAGGTAACATTCAGTACTTC. Translated: CATRGEGNIQYF.

The chain employs TRBV9 and TRBJ2-3; TRBD2 matches at 8 bases. The V segment lost 4 bases and the J segment 4 bases; nucleotides outside the gene matches: 5. CDR3 length equals 14 residues. Germline CDR1 SGDLS, CDR2 YYNGEE. The CDR3 spells CASSTGGVPDTQYF. The CDR3, as DNA: TGTGCCAGCAGCACCGGGGGGGTGCCAGATACGCAGTATTTT. The complete variable domain, with remaining parts taken from reference TRBV9 and TRBJ2-3, reads DSGVTQTPKHLITATGQRVTLRCSPRSGDLSVYWYQQSLDQGLQFLIQYYNGEERAKGNILERFSAQQFPDLHSELNLSSLELGDSALYFCASSTGGVPDTQYFGPGTRLTVL.

The chain uses TRBV11-2 and TRBJ1-4, with TRBD1 as a possible D gene (5 bases). Trimming took off 5 bases at V and 0 bases at J, with 10 bases between the two ends. The CDR3 has 15 residues. CDR1 is SGHAT and CDR2 is FQNNGV in the germline V gene. The CDR3 sequence: CASSRGVSTNEKLFF. The CDR3 region has the DNA TGTGCCAGCAGCCGAGGGGTATCAACTAATGAAAAACTGTTTTTT.

This clone has only a few counts. V and J are TRBV21-1 and TRBJ1-3; the table's D gene call, TRBD1, was not cross checked with the DNA. TRBV21-1 is labeled a pseudogene. This CDR3 spans 18 amino acids. CDR3 DNA: TGTGCCAGCAGCAAAATGTACGGACACTCCTGCTCTGGAAACACCATATATTTT. This translates into CASSKMYGHSCSGNTIYF.

The chain combines TRBV30 with TRBJ1-1; TRBD1 might be the D (5 bases). The CDR3 is 13 residues long. V lost 1 base to trimming and J lost 4 bases, with 10 bases between them. Germline values: CDR1 GTSNPN, CDR2 SVGIG (reference sequence). CDR3 DNA sequence: TGTGCCTGGAGTGGCAGGGCGGCCACTGAAGCTTTCTTT. Protein sequence: CAWSGRAATEAFF.

The chain recombines TRBV28 with TRBJ2-7; TRBD1 matches at 7 bases. This CDR3 comprises 12 residues. Germline V gene sequence: CDR1 MDHEN, CDR2 SYDVKM. The V gene end was trimmed by 9 bases and the J gene end by 9 bases; junction bases not matched to a gene: 11. The CDR3 bases are TGTGCCAGGGGACAGCCCGTTCGGGGGCAGTACTTC. Translation: CARGQPVRGQYF. Full variable domain (rest looked up from reference TRBV28 and TRBJ2-7): DVKVTQSSRYLVKRTGEKVFLECVQDMDHENMFWYRQDPGLGLRLIYFSYDVKMKEKGDIPEGYSVSREKKERFSLILESASTNQTSMYLCARGQPVRGQYFGPGTRLTVT.